The 9 T cell receptor beta chains below come from one sample, sequenced in a study of T-cell reconstitution after alpha-beta-depleted transplantation in children. TCRbeta library preparation incorporated unique molecular identifiers. Each CDR3 protein is one row after TCRdb ran MiXCR on the PCR reads. The table has 700,000 to 850,000 distinct CDR3 sequences, around 15% seen once. The sequences come from PBMCs, mostly from graft donor cells, collected 360 days after TCRalphabeta/CD19-depleted stem cell transplant. These receptor sequences come from a male patient younger than 18 who had a stem cell transplant for acute lymphoblastic leukemia, so the T cells may come from the graft donor.

In its sample, this clonotype was seen a few times. V gene TRBV2 combines with J gene TRBJ2-7; D gene uncertain. V shed 3 bases and J shed 3 bases, with 6 bases lying between them. Germline values: CDR1 SNHLY, CDR2 FYNNEI. The CDR3 runs 12 residues. The CDR3 is CASSEEYYEQYF. The DNA of the CDR3 is TGTGCCAGCAGTGAGGAGTACTACGAGCAGTACTTC.

The chain employs TRBV4-1 and TRBJ2-6, with D maybe TRBD1 (5 bases). This CDR3 contains 16 residues. Germline V gives CDR1 MGHRA, CDR2 YSYEKL. Between the trimmed V and J ends, which lost 0 bases and 1 base, there was a span of 7 bases. The CDR3, as DNA: TGCGCCAGCAGCCAAGAAGGGGTGTCTGGGGCCAACGTCCTGACTTTC. Encoded protein: CASSQEGVSGANVLTF.

This clonotype was recorded a few times. The chain couples TRBV5-1 to TRBJ2-7; the D gene is possibly TRBD1 (6 bases). The V end was cut by 0 bases, the J end by 3 bases, with 19 bases between. Germline V gene data show CDR1 as SGHRS and CDR2 as YFSETQ. The CDR3 loop spans 17 amino acids. The CDR3 DNA sequence: TGCGCCAGCAGCTTGGTCGTGCGTCCAAGGGGGTTCTACGAGCAGTACTTC. Translating it yields CASSLVVRPRGFYEQYF.

The chain has TRBV20-1 and TRBJ1-1; possibly TRBD1 for D (6 bases). The germline V and J ends were trimmed by 3 bases and 0 bases, with 8 bases remaining between them. In germline, CDR1 is DFQATT, CDR2 SNEGSKA (reference sequence). This CDR3 spans 13 amino acids. In DNA form, the CDR3 reads TGCAGTGCTAGGCGGGGGCTGAACACTGAAGCTTTCTTT. It codes for CSARRGLNTEAFF.

The rearrangement joins TRBV12-5 to TRBJ2-7; D gene uncertain. In germline, CDR1 is LGHNT, CDR2 FRNRAP. V lost 6 bases, J lost 5 bases, and 8 bases lay in between. The CDR3 runs 11 residues. The CDR3 loop reads CASGIVNEQYF. The CDR3 DNA is TGTGCTAGTGGGATAGTGAACGAGCAGTACTTC.

This clonotype was seen only a few times. The V gene is TRBV10-3, the J gene TRBJ2-7, with unresolved D. Per germline, CDR1 ENHRY and CDR2 SYGVKD. The CDR3 is made up of 15 amino acids. V shed 2 bases and J shed 3 bases, with 14 bases lying between them. In nucleotides, the CDR3 is TGTGCCATCAGTGAGGAGTGGAGTTCGCACTACGAGCAGTACTTC. Its translation: CAISEEWSSHYEQYF.

This clonotype occurred many times. The CDR3 sequence: CASSPRVGNEKLFF. CDR3 nucleotide sequence: TGTGCCAGCAGTCCCCGGGTCGGGAATGAAAAACTGTTTTTT. The chain employs TRBV7-9 and TRBJ1-4; the D is unclear. V lost 6 bases and J lost 5, with 13 bases in between. CDR1 is SEHNR and CDR2 is FQNEAQ in the germline V gene (reference sequence). CDR3 length equals 14 residues.

This clonotype appeared many times. J is TRBJ2-1 and V is TRBV14; perhaps TRBD2 as D (6 bases). This CDR3 is 15 amino acids long. V lost 4 bases and J lost 6, with 16 bases in between. The germline V gene encodes CDR1 SGHDN and CDR2 FVKESK. The chain's CDR3 is CASSLGRGIGNEQFF. The CDR3, as DNA: TGTGCCAGCAGCCTGGGTCGCGGGATAGGCAATGAGCAGTTCTTC.

This clonotype was detected a few times. The rearrangement uses TRBV5-1 and TRBJ1-3; unclear D gene. V dropped 1 base and J dropped 7 bases, with 6 bases sitting between them. Germline lookup yields CDR1 SGHRS and CDR2 YFSETQ. The length of the CDR3 is 12 residues. The CDR3 sequence: CASSLPENTIYF. CDR3 DNA: TGCGCCAGCAGCTTGCCGGAGAACACCATATATTTT.